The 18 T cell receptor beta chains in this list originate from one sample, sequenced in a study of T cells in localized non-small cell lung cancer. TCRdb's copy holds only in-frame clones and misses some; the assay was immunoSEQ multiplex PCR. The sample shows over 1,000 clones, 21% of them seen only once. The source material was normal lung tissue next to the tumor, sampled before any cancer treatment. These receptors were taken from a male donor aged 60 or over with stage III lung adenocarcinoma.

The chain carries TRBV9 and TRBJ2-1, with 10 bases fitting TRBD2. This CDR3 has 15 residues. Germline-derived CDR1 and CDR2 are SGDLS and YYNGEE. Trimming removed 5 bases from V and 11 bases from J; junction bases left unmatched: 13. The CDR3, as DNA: TGTGCCAGCAGTGTAATAAGCGGGAGGGCCCCGAAGCAGTTCTTC. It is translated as CASSVISGRAPKQFF.

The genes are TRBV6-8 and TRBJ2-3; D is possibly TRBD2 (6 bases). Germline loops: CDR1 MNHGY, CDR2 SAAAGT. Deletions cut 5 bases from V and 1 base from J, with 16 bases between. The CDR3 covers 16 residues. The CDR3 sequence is CASSEERRGGTDTQYF. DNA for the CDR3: TGTGCCAGCAGTGAGGAGCGGAGGGGTGGCACAGATACGCAGTATTTT.

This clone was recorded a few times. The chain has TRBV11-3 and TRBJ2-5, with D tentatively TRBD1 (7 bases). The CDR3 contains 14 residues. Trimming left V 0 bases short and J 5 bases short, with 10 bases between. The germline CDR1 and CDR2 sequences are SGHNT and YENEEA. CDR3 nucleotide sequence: TGTGCCAGCAGCTTAGACAGGGGGAGGGAGACCCAGTACTTC. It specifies CASSLDRGRETQYF.

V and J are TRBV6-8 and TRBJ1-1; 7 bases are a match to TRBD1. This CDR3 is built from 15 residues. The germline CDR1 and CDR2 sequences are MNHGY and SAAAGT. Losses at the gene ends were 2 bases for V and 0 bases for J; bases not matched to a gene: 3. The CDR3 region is CASSYVRGVNTEAFF. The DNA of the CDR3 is TGTGCCAGCAGTTACGTCAGGGGGGTGAACACTGAAGCTTTCTTT.

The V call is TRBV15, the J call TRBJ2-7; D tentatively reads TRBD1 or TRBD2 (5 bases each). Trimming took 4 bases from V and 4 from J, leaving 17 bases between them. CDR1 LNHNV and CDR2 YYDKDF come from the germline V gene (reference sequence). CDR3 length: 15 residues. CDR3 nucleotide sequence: TGTGCCACCAGCACGGGACCCAGCCGGCCTTACGAGCAGTACTTC. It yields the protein CATSTGPSRPYEQYF.

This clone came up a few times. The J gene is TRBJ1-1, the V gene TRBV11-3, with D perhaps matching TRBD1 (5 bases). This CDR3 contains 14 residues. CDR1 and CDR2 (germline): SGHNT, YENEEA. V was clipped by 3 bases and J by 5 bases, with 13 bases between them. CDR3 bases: TGTGCCAGCAGCTTGTCCGGCAGGGAGACTGAAGCTTTCTTT. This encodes CASSLSGRETEAFF.

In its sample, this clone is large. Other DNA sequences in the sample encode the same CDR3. The chain's CDR3 is CASSDRGQETQYF. The CDR3 DNA sequence: TGTGCCAGCAGTGACAGGGGCCAAGAGACCCAGTACTTC. V is TRBV6-8 and J is TRBJ2-5; 8 bases fit TRBD1. CDR1 is MNHGY, CDR2 SAAAGT, per germline. V gave up 5 bases and J gave up 1 base; unmatched junction bases: 0. The CDR3 is 13 residues long.

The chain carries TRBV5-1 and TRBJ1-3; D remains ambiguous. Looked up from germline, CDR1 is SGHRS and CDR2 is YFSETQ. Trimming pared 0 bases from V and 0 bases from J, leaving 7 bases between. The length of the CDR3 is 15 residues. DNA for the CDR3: TGCGCCAGCAGCTTGGCATCGACCTCTGGAAACACCATATATTTT. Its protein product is CASSLASTSGNTIYF.

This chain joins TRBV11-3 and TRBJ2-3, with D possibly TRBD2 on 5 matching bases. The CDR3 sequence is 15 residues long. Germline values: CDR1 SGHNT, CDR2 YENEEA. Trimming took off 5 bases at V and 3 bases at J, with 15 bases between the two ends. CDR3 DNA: TGTGCCAGCAGCCGGGCCTCGACGGGGACAGATACGCAGTATTTT. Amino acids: CASSRASTGTDTQYF.

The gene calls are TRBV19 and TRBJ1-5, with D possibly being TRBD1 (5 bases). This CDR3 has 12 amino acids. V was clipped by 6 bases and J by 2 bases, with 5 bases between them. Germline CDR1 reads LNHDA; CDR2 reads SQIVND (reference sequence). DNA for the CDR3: TGTGCCAGTAGAGGGGGCAATCAGCCCCAGCATTTT. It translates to CASRGGNQPQHF.

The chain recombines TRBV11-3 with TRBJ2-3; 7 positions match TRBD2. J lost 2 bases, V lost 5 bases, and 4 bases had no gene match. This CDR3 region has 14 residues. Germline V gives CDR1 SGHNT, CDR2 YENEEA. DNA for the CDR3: TGTGCCAGCAGCCCGGGACTAATCACAGATACGCAGTATTTT. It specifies CASSPGLITDTQYF.

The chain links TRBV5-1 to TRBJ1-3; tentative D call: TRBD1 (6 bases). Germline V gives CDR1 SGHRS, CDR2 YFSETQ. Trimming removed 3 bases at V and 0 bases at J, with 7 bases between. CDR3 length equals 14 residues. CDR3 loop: CASSSDSSGNTIYF. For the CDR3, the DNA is TGCGCCAGCAGCTCGGACAGCTCTGGAAACACCATATATTTT.

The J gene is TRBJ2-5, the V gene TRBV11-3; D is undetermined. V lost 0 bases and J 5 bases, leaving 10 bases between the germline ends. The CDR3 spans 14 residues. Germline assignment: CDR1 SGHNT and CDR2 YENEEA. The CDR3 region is CASSLEGLVETQYF. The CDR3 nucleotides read TGTGCCAGCAGCTTAGAGGGGTTGGTGGAGACCCAGTACTTC.

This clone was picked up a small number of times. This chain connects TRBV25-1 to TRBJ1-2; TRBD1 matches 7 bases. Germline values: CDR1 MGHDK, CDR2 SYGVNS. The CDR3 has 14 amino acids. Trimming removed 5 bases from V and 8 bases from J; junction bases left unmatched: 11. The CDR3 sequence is CASSREGAIWGYTF. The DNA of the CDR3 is TGTGCCAGCAGTCGAGAGGGGGCAATTTGGGGCTACACCTTC.

The CDR3 DNA is TGTGCCAGTAGTCCAGGGGGCCCCAATCAGCCCCAGCATTTT. Translated: CASSPGGPNQPQHF. J is TRBJ1-5 and V is TRBV19, with TRBD1 matching 8 bases. With 5 bases clipped from V and 3 bases from J, the junction kept 3 bases outside the gene matches. The CDR3 contains 14 residues. Per the germline V gene, CDR1 is LNHDA and CDR2 is SQIVND (reference sequence).

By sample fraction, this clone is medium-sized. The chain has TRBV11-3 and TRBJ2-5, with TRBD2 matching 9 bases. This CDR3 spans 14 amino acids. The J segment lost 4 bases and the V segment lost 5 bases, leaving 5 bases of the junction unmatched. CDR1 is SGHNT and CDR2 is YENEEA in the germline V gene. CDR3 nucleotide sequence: TGTGCCAGCAGCCGGCTTAGCGGGGGAGAGACCCAGTACTTC. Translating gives CASSRLSGGETQYF.

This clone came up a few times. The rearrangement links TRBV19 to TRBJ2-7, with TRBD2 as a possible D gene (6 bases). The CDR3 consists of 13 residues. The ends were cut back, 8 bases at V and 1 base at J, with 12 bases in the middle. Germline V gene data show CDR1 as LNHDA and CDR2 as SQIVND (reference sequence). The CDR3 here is CASLAANSYEQYF. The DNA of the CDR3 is TGTGCCAGTTTAGCGGCGAATTCCTACGAGCAGTACTTC.

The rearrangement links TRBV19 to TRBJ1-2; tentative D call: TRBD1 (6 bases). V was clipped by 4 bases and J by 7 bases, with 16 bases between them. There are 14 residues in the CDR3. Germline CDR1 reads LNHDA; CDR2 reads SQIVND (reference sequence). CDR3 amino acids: CASSKGAGDFGYTF. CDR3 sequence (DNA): TGTGCCAGTAGTAAGGGCGCAGGGGATTTTGGCTACACCTTC.